These 5 T cell receptor beta chains were all obtained from the same sample, sequenced in a study of CD8 T cell repertoires and HIV-1 epitope variants. TCRdb's table, derived via immunoSEQ multiplex PCR, lists solely in-frame clones and lacks some. The sample shows 95,000 or so clones, 74% of them seen only once. The sample consisted of uncultured baseline CD8+ T cells from peripheral blood mononuclear cells (PBMCs). All receptors come from a male donor with HIV.

The chain couples TRBV6-5 to TRBJ2-4; D perhaps matches TRBD1 (5 bases). Germline V CDR1 and CDR2: MNHEY, SVGAGI. With 2 bases removed from V and 8 bases from J, the gap between germline ends came to 13 bases. The CDR3 has 14 amino acids. The CDR3 DNA sequence: TGTGCCAGCAGTTACGCCCAGGGTTCGGACATTCAGTACTTC. This encodes CASSYAQGSDIQYF.

This clone showed up just a few times. J is TRBJ1-1 and V is TRBV9, with D possibly TRBD1 on 6 matching bases. The CDR3 is made up of 13 amino acids. Germline V lookup: CDR1 SGDLS, CDR2 YYNGEE. V was cut by 1 base and J by 8 bases, with 12 bases left in between. CDR3 coding DNA: TGTGCCAGCAGCGTATCCTACCAGGGGGAAGCTTTCTTT. The encoded protein is CASSVSYQGEAFF.

The chain recombines TRBV19 with TRBJ1-2; no clear D. The CDR3 covers 14 residues. V was cut by 2 bases and J by 2 bases, with 9 bases left in between. The germline V gene has CDR1 LNHDA and CDR2 SQIVND (reference sequence). The chain's CDR3 is CASSIYSENYGYTF. In DNA form, the CDR3 reads TGTGCCAGTAGTATATACTCGGAAAACTATGGCTACACCTTC.

The chain employs TRBV28 and TRBJ1-2, with D possibly matching TRBD1 (5 bases). Germline values: CDR1 MDHEN, CDR2 SYDVKM. Trimming stripped 0 bases from V and 3 bases from J, with 11 bases between. This CDR3 spans 15 amino acids. In nucleotides, the CDR3 is TGTGCCAGCAGTTTATGGGACATCAGTGACTATGGCTACACCTTC. It codes for CASSLWDISDYGYTF.

The chain uses TRBV28 and TRBJ2-7; D gene ambiguous. Germline CDR1 and CDR2: MDHEN and SYDVKM. The CDR3 has 14 residues. Deletions cut 6 bases from V and 5 bases from J, with 17 bases between. CDR3 loop: CASSRDGWSDEQYF. DNA for the CDR3: TGTGCCAGCAGCCGAGATGGGTGGTCGGACGAGCAGTACTTC. Looking up the rest from reference TRBV28 and TRBJ2-7 gives the full variable domain: DVKVTQSSRYLVKRTGEKVFLECVQDMDHENMFWYRQDPGLGLRLIYFSYDVKMKEKGDIPEGYSVSREKKERFSLILESASTNQTSMYLCASSRDGWSDEQYFGPGTRLTVT.